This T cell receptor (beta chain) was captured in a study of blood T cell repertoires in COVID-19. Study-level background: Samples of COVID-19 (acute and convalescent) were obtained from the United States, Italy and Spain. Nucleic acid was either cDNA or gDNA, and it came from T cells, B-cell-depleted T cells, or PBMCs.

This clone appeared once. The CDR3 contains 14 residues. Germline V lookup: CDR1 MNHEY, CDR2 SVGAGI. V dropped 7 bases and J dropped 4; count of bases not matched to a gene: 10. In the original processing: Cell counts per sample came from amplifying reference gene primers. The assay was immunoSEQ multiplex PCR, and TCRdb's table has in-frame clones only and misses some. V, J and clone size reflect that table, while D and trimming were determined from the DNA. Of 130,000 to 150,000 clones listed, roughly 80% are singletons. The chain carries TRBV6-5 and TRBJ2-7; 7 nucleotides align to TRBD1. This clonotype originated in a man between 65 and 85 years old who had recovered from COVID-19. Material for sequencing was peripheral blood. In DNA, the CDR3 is TGTGCCAGCACTCCATCAGGGGGTCCTTACGAGCAGTACTTC. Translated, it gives CASTPSGGPYEQYF.